This T cell receptor beta chain originates from a study of T-cell memory formation after mild COVID-19. Study-level results: CD4+ contracting clones were mainly CM and EM; CD8+ ones, EMRA.

The CDR3 totals 12 residues. In germline, CDR1 is SQVTM, CDR2 ANQGSEA. J gave up 6 bases and V 4 bases, and 1 base lay outside the gene matches. TCRdb re-called the 5' RACE reads with MiXCR, one entry per CDR3 protein. The sample has 400,000 to 550,000 distinct CDR3 sequences, roughly 23% seen once. With regard to this clonotype: Its antigen is not known.

The source of this sequence is an adult woman who had mild COVID-19 (a few samples of this study predate the infection). Cell type and time point are not known. Sequencing used PBMCs or a T cell subset sorted from them (not recorded which). The chain recombines TRBV29-1 with TRBJ2-1; TRBD2 matches at 9 bases. CDR3 residues: CSVGGGANEQFF. DNA for the CDR3: TGCAGCGTTGGCGGGGGGGCCAATGAGCAGTTCTTC.